This entry lists 7 T cell receptor beta chains sequenced from one sample in a study of T cells after yellow fever vaccination. TCRdb reprocessed the 5' RACE reads with MiXCR, giving one entry per CDR3 protein. Among 50,000 to 60,000 distinct CDR3 sequences listed, less than 8.5% were seen once. Material: CD8+ T cells not binding an NS4B(214-222) dextramer, sorted from PBMCs, obtained about 41 days after the first yellow fever vaccination. Every receptor here comes from a man in his late teens or twenties who received the YFV17D yellow fever vaccine.

This clonotype was recorded many times. The V and J genes are TRBV24-1 and TRBJ2-7; 7 nucleotides match TRBD1. Trimming cost V 9 bases and J 4 bases; bases outside gene matches: 8. The CDR3 loop spans 13 amino acids. Germline assignment: CDR1 KGHDR and CDR2 SFDVKD. The CDR3 DNA sequence: TGTGCCACCCAAAACAGGGGAAATTACGAGCAGTACGTC. Protein: CATQNRGNYEQYV.

In its sample, this clonotype was seen many times. The chain carries TRBV29-1 and TRBJ2-7; D is perhaps TRBD2 (5 bases). With 7 bases removed from V and 5 bases from J, the gap between germline ends came to 12 bases. From germline, CDR1 is SQVTM and CDR2 ANQGSEA. CDR3 size: 11 residues. CDR3 in amino acids: CSGLRVNEQYF. CDR3 nucleotides: TGCAGCGGGCTGAGGGTAAACGAGCAGTACTTC.

The gene calls are TRBV5-4 and TRBJ2-7; D possibly corresponds to TRBD1 (5 bases). From germline, CDR1 is SGHNT and CDR2 YYREEE (reference sequence). The CDR3 loop spans 14 amino acids. The V end was cut by 0 bases, the J end by 4 bases, with 11 bases between. CDR3 in amino acids: CASSLGLTEYEQYV. Written as DNA, the CDR3 is TGTGCCAGCAGCTTGGGCCTGACAGAATACGAGCAGTACGTC.

The table lists this clonotype with many counts. This chain's CDR3 is CAIRPTESSGANVLTF. The CDR3 DNA reads as TGTGCCATCAGACCGACAGAAAGCTCTGGGGCCAACGTCCTGACTTTC. The chain uses TRBV10-3 and TRBJ2-6, with D perhaps matching TRBD1 (5 bases). Trimming cost V 6 bases and J 0 bases, with 12 bases left between them. The CDR3 sequence is 16 residues long. Germline values: CDR1 ENHRY, CDR2 SYGVKD.

This clonotype was counted many times. V usage is TRBV5-1 and J usage is TRBJ2-3; D uncertain. The CDR3 runs to 14 residues. V lost 4 bases, J lost 1 base, and 10 bases lay in between. CDR1 is SGHRS, CDR2 YFSETQ, per germline. The CDR3 here is CASSPELGTDTQYF. The CDR3 DNA sequence: TGCGCCAGCAGCCCCGAGCTAGGCACAGATACGCAGTATTTT.

The rearrangement links TRBV4-1 to TRBJ1-6; D unclear. The V gene's germline CDR1 is MGHRA and CDR2 YSYEKL. Trimming stripped 0 bases from V and 7 bases from J, with 13 bases between. The CDR3 contains 16 residues. CDR3 sequence (DNA): TGCGCCAGCAGCCAAGAAAGCGACGGCCGAAATTCACCCCTCCACTTT. This translates into CASSQESDGRNSPLHF.

The sample holds a few counts of this clonotype. The chain links TRBV6-1 to TRBJ2-7; either TRBD1 or TRBD2 may supply D (5 bases each). Between the trimmed V and J ends, which lost 8 bases and 2 bases, there was a span of 22 bases. This CDR3 is built from 16 residues. From germline, CDR1 is MNHNS and CDR2 SASEGT. In DNA, the CDR3 is TGTGCCAGCGGGGGAAGTCAGGTCCGCGTCGCCTACGAGCAGTACGTC. Translating it yields CASGGSQVRVAYEQYV.